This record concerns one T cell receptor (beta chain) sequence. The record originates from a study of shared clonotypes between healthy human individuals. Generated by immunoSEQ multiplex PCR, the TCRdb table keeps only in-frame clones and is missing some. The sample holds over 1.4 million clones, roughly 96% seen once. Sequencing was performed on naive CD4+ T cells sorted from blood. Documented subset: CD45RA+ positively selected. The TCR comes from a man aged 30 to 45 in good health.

The CDR3 DNA reads as TGTGCCAGTAGTATGGAACTACAAGAGACCCAGTACTTC. It translates to CASSMELQETQYF. This chain links TRBV19 with TRBJ2-5; D ambiguous. The length of the CDR3 is 13 residues. Germline V gene sequence: CDR1 LNHDA, CDR2 SQIVND (reference sequence). V dropped 3 bases and J dropped 2 bases, with 7 bases sitting between them.